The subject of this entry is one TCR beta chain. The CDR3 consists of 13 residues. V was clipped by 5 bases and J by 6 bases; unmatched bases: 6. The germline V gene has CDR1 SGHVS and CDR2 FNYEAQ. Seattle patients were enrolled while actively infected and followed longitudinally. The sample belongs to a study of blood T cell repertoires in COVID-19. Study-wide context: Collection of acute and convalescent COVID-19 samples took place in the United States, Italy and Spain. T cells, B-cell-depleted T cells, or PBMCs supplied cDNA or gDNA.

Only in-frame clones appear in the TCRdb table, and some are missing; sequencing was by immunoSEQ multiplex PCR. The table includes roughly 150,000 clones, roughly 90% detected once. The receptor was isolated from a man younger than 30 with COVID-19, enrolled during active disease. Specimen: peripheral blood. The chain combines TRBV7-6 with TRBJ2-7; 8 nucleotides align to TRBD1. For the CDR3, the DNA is TGTGCCAGCAGCCGCGGACAGGGTGCCGAGCAGTACTTC. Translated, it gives CASSRGQGAEQYF.